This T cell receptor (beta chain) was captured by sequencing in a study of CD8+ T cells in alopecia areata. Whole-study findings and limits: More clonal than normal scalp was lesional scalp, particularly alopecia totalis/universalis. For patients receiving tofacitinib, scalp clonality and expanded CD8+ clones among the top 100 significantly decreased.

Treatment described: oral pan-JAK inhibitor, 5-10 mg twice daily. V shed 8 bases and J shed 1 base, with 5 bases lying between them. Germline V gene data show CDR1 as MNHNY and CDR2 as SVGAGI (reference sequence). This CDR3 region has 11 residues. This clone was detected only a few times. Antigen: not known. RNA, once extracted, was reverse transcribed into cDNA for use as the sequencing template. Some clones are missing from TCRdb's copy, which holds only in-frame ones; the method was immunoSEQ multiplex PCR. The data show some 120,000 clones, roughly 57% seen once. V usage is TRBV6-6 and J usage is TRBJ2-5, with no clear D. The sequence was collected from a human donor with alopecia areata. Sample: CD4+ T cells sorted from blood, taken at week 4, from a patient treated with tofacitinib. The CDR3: CASGLQETQYF. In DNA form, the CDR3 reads TGTGCCAGCGGCCTCCAAGAGACCCAGTACTTC.